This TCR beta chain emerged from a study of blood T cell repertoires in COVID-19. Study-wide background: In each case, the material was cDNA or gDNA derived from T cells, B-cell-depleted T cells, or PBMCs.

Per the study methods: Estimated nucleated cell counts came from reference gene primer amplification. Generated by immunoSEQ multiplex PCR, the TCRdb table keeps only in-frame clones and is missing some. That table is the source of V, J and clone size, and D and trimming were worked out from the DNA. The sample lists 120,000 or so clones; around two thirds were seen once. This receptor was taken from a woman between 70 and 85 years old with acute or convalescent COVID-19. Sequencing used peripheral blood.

DNA for the CDR3: TGTGCCAGTAGTCAACAGGGGACAAGCAATCAGCCCCAGCATTTT. Its protein product is CASSQQGTSNQPQHF. This chain links TRBV19 with TRBJ1-5, with TRBD1 matching 7 bases. The CDR3 length is 15 residues. Germline CDR1 reads LNHDA; CDR2 reads SQIVND (reference sequence). Unmatched junction bases numbered 5, after V lost 5 bases and J lost 1 base.